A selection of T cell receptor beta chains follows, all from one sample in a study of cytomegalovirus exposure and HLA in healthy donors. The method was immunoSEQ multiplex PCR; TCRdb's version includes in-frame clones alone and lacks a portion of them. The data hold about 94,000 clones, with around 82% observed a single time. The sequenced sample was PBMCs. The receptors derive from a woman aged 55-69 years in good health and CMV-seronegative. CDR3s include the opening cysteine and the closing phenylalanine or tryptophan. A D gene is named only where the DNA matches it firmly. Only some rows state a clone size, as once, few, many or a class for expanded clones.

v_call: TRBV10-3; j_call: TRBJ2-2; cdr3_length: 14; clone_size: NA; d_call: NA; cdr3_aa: CAIKVAANTGELFF; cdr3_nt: TGTGCCATCAAGGTAGCGGCCAACACCGGGGAGCTGTTTTTT
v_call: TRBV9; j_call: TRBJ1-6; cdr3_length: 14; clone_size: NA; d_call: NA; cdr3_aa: CASSEQVPNSPFHF; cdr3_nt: TGTGCCAGCAGCGAACAGGTCCCCAATTCACCCTTCCACTTT
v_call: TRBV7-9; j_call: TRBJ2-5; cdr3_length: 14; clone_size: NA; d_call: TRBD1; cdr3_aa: CASSSTGWEETQYF; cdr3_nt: TGTGCCAGCAGCTCGACAGGGTGGGAAGAGACCCAGTACTTC
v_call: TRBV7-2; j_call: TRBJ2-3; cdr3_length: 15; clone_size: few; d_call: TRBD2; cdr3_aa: CASSPVAGPTDTQYF; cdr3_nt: TGTGCCAGCAGCCCCGTAGCGGGACCCACAGATACGCAGTATTTT
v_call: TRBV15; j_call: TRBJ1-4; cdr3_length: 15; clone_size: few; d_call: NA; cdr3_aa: CATSRGQRQAEKLFF; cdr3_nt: TGTGCCACCAGCAGAGGACAAAGACAGGCTGAAAAACTGTTTTTT
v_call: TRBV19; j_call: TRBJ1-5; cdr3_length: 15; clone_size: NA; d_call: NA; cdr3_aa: CASSIVQGFNQPQHF; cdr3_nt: TGTGCCAGTAGTATAGTGCAGGGCTTCAATCAGCCCCAGCATTTT
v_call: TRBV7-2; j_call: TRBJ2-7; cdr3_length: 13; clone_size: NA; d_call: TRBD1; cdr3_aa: CASSAHRGSEQYF; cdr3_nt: TGTGCCAGCAGCGCCCACAGGGGCTCCGAGCAGTACTTC
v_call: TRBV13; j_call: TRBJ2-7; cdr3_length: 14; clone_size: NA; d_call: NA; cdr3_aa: CASSLRPGRDEQYF; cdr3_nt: TGTGCCAGCAGCTTACGGCCTGGCAGGGATGAGCAGTACTTC
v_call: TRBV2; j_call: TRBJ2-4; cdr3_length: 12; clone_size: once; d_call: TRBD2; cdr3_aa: CASMGLENIQYF; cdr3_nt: TGTGCCAGCATGGGACTAGAAAACATTCAGTACTTC
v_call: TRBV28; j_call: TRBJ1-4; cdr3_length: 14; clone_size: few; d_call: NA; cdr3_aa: CASSLTGINEKLFF; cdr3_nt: TGTGCCAGCAGTTTAACGGGTATCAATGAAAAACTGTTTTTT
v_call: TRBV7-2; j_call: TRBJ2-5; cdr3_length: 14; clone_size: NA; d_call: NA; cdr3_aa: CASSLSSIEETQYF; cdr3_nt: TGTGCCAGCAGCTTGTCTAGTATTGAAGAGACCCAGTACTTC
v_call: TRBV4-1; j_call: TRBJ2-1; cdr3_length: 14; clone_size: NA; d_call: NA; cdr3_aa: CASSQVDAIDEQFF; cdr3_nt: TGCGCCAGCAGCCAAGTTGATGCGATCGATGAGCAGTTCTTC
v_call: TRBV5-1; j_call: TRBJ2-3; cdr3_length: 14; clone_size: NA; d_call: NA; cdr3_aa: CASSLVDSPDTQYF; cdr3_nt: TGCGCCAGCAGCTTGGTCGACTCCCCGGATACGCAGTATTTT
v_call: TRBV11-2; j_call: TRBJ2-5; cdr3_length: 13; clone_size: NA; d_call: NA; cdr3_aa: CASSLLYQETQYF; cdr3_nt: TGTGCCAGCAGCTTACTGTACCAAGAGACCCAGTACTTC
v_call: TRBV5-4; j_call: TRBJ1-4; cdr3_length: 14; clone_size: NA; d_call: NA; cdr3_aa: CASSVGYSSEKLFF; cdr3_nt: TGTGCCAGCAGCGTGGGATACAGTAGTGAAAAACTGTTTTTT
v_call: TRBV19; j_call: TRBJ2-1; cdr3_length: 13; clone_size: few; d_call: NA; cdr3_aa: CASSPRQWHEQFF; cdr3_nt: TGTGCCAGTAGTCCCCGACAGTGGCATGAGCAGTTCTTC
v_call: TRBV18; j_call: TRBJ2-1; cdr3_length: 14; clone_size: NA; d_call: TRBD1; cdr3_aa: CASSPRTGVYEQFF; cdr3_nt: TGTGCCAGCTCACCGCGGACAGGGGTCTATGAGCAGTTCTTC
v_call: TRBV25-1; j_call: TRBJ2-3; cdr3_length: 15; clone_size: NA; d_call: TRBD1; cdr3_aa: CASSEDRGGADTQYF; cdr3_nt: TGTGCCAGCAGTGAAGACAGGGGCGGGGCAGATACGCAGTATTTT
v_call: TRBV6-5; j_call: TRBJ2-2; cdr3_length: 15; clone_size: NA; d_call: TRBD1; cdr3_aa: CASRGQVANTGELFF; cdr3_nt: TGTGCCAGCAGGGGACAGGTAGCGAACACCGGGGAGCTGTTTTTT
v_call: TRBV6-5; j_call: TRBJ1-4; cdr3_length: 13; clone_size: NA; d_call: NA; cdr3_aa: CASSVGLNEKLFF; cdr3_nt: TGTGCCAGCTCCGTGGGCCTTAATGAAAAACTGTTTTTT
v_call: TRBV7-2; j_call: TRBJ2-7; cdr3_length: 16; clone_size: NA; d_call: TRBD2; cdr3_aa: CASSYTSGNWHYEQYF; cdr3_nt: TGTGCCAGCAGTTATACTAGCGGGAACTGGCACTACGAGCAGTACTTC
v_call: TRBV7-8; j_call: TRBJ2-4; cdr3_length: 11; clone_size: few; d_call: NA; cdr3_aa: CASSLADIQYF; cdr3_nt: TGTGCCAGCAGCTTGGCGGACATTCAGTACTTC
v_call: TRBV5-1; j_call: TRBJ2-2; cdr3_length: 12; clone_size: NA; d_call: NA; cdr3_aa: CASSLRVRELFF; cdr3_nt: TGCGCCAGCAGCTTGCGGGTGCGGGAGCTGTTTTTT
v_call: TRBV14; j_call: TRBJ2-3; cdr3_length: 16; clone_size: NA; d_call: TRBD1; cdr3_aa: CASSQLQGAVTDTQYF; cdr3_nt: TGTGCCAGCAGCCAGCTACAGGGGGCTGTCACAGATACGCAGTATTTT
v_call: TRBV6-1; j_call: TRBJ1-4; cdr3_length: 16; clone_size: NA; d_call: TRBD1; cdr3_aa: CASSASLTGGGEKLFF; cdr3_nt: TGTGCCAGCAGTGCTTCCCTGACAGGGGGAGGTGAAAAACTGTTTTTT